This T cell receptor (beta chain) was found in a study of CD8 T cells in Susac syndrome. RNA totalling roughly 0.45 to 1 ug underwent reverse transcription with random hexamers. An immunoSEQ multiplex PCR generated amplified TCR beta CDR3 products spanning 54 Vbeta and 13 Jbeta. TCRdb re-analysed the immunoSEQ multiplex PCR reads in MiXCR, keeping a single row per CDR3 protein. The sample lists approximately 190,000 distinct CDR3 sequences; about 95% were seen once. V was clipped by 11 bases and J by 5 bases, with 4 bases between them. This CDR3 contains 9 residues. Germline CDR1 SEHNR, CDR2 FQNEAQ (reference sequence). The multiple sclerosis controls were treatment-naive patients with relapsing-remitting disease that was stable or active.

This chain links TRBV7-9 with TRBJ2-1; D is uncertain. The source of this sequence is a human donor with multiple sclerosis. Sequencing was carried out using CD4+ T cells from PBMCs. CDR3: CAGDNEQFF. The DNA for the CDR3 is TGTGCCGGGGACAATGAGCAGTTCTTC.